The subject of this entry is one T cell receptor (beta chain). This sample was taken from a study of blood T cell repertoires in COVID-19. Germline values: CDR1 SGHTA, CDR2 FQGNSA. The CDR3 is made up of 15 amino acids. V trimming: 6 bases; J trimming: 1 base; junction bases outside the gene matches: 4. Only in-frame clones appear in the TCRdb table, and some are missing; sequencing was by immunoSEQ multiplex PCR. The sample lists 280,000 or so clones, 65% to 90% occurring once. Sequenced sample: peripheral blood. This sequence originates from a human donor in a cohort sampled during active COVID-19. The rearrangement links TRBV7-2 to TRBJ2-3, with 10 nucleotides matching TRBD2. CDR3 DNA: TGTGCCAGCAGAGAAGCGGGAGGGCGCACAGATACGCAGTATTTT. Protein: CASREAGGRTDTQYF.